The 22 T cell receptor beta chains below were found in one sample sequenced in a study of T cell responses to AZD1222 COVID-19 vaccine. Only in-frame clones appear in the TCRdb table, and some are missing; sequencing was by immunoSEQ multiplex PCR. The table records 150,000 to 200,000 clones, more than 75% of them present only once. The input for sequencing was peripheral blood, taken on day 0 of MenACWY control vaccination. The receptors here all came from an adult in good health.

V gene TRBV9 combines with J gene TRBJ2-1, with 9 bases identical to TRBD2. Germline V gene sequence: CDR1 SGDLS, CDR2 YYNGEE. The J segment lost 7 bases and the V segment lost 0 bases, leaving 2 bases of the junction unmatched. The CDR3 has 14 residues. As DNA, the CDR3 is TGTGCCAGCAGCGTAGGGACTAGCGAGAATGAGCAGTTCTTC. It translates to CASSVGTSENEQFF.

This sequence joins TRBV27 and TRBJ2-7, with a possible D match to TRBD2 (5 bases). In germline, CDR1 is MNHEY, CDR2 SMNVEV (reference sequence). Trimming shortened V by 0 bases and J by 9 bases, and 18 bases separated the two germline ends. The CDR3 is made up of 15 amino acids. The CDR3 loop is CASSLSGAFYVGQYF. CDR3 bases: TGTGCCAGCAGTTTATCGGGAGCATTTTACGTTGGGCAGTACTTC.

Worth noting for this clone: Sequence at one end of the junction differs from germline and may be a read error. J is TRBJ1-1 and V is TRBV6-5; the D is unclear. CDR3 length: 14 amino acids. The germline gives CDR1 MNHEY, CDR2 SVGAGI. This chain's CDR3 is CASSDSPENTEAFF. DNA of the CDR3: TGTGCCAGCAGTGACTCTCCCGAGAACACTGAAGCTTTCTTT.

This clone has only a few counts. The chain has TRBV13 and TRBJ1-3; D is possibly TRBD1 (5 bases). CDR3 length: 15 amino acids. Germline V gene data show CDR1 as PRHDT and CDR2 as FYEKMQ (reference sequence). The ends were cut back, 5 bases at V and 2 bases at J, with 13 bases in the middle. The CDR3 DNA reads as TGTGCCAGCAGCCGACTCGACAGCACTGGAAACACCATATATTTT. It translates to CASSRLDSTGNTIYF.

V is TRBV2 and J is TRBJ2-1, with D perhaps matching TRBD1 (6 bases). The CDR3 covers 20 residues. Trimming pared 3 bases from V and 0 bases from J, leaving 24 bases between. Germline lookup yields CDR1 SNHLY and CDR2 FYNNEI. As DNA, the CDR3 is TGTGCCAGCAGTGAGATAGTGGGACACGGGTTTGAGGGCTCCTACAATGAGCAGTTCTTC. Its translation is CASSEIVGHGFEGSYNEQFF.

This sequence joins TRBV4-1 and TRBJ1-3; D possibly corresponds to TRBD1 (6 bases). Deletions cut 0 bases from V and 4 bases from J, with 10 bases between. This CDR3 is built from 15 residues. Germline V gene data show CDR1 as MGHRA and CDR2 as YSYEKL. CDR3 sequence reads: CASSQEDRRGNTIYF. The DNA for the CDR3 is TGCGCCAGCAGCCAAGAAGACAGGAGGGGAAACACCATATATTTT.

J is TRBJ2-2 and V is TRBV4-2; 7 nucleotides agree with TRBD2. Trimming took 0 bases from V and 6 from J; bases not matched to a gene: 4. Germline V gives CDR1 LGHNA, CDR2 YNFKEQ. This CDR3 has 15 amino acids. The CDR3 region has the DNA TGTGCCAGCAGCCAAGACTCAGGGAGGGCCGGGGAGCTGTTTTTT. Encoded protein: CASSQDSGRAGELFF.

V gene TRBV19 combines with J gene TRBJ2-1, with D perhaps being TRBD1 or TRBD2 (5 bases each). The germline V gene encodes CDR1 LNHDA and CDR2 SQIVND (reference sequence). Trimming pared 6 bases from V and 0 bases from J, leaving 12 bases between. The CDR3 extends over 15 amino acids. CDR3 region: CASRWDRSSYNEQFF. Written as DNA, the CDR3 is TGTGCCAGTAGGTGGGACCGAAGCTCCTACAATGAGCAGTTCTTC.

The rearrangement joins TRBV5-4 to TRBJ1-4; 8 positions agree with TRBD1. Germline trimming cut 4 bases from V and 7 bases from J; bases unmatched to any gene: 3. This CDR3 has 13 residues. Germline CDR1 SGHNT, CDR2 YYREEE (reference sequence). The DNA of the CDR3 is TGTGCCAGCAGCAGCAGGGGGCGTGAAAAACTGTTTTTT. It translates to CASSSRGREKLFF.

The gene calls are TRBV28 and TRBJ1-4; TRBD1 matches 9 bases. Germline CDR1 reads MDHEN; CDR2 reads SYDVKM. V lost 6 bases and J lost 5; bases outside the gene matches: 7. This CDR3 contains 15 residues. The CDR3 is CASRVQGAMNEKLFF. The CDR3 nucleotides read TGTGCCAGCAGGGTACAGGGGGCGATGAATGAAAAACTGTTTTTT.

The gene calls are TRBV11-2 and TRBJ2-7; 8 bases fit TRBD1. Germline V lookup: CDR1 SGHAT, CDR2 FQNNGV. The CDR3 covers 16 residues. V was clipped by 1 base and J by 2 bases; unmatched bases: 7. CDR3 nucleotides: TGTGCCAGCAGCTTAGTTGGACAGGGAGGTGCCTACGAGCAGTACTTC. Its protein product is CASSLVGQGGAYEQYF.

The gene calls are TRBV5-1 and TRBJ1-3; D remains unclear. V lost 0 bases to trimming and J lost 4 bases, with 5 bases between them. Germline V gene sequence: CDR1 SGHRS, CDR2 YFSETQ. The CDR3 sequence is 13 residues long. The CDR3 sequence: CASSLVLGNTIYF. The CDR3 DNA reads TGCGCCAGCAGCTTGGTATTAGGAAACACCATATATTTT. Drawing the rest from reference TRBV5-1 and TRBJ1-3, the complete variable domain is KAGVTQTPRYLIKTRGQQVTLSCSPISGHRSVSWYQQTPGQGLQFLFEYFSETQRNKGNFPGRFSGRQFSNSRSEMNVSTLELGDSALYLCASSLVLGNTIYFGEGSWLTVV.

The chain combines TRBV5-4 with TRBJ2-7; TRBD2 aligns across 7 bases. With 4 bases clipped from V and 0 bases from J, the junction kept 13 bases outside the gene matches. CDR1 and CDR2 (germline): SGHNT, YYREEE (reference sequence). The CDR3 consists of 17 residues. CDR3 region: CASSGGRDYHRSYEQYF. For the CDR3, the DNA is TGTGCCAGCAGCGGGGGAAGGGACTACCATCGCTCCTACGAGCAGTACTTC.

This clone was observed a single time. The genes are TRBV12-3 or TRBV12-4 and TRBJ1-4; D might be TRBD1 (6 bases). The CDR3 is made up of 13 amino acids. V shed 5 bases and J shed 7 bases, with 11 bases lying between them. CDR3 nucleotides: TGTGCCAGCAGTCTTGCAGGGGCTGAAAAACTGTTTTTT. Amino acids: CASSLAGAEKLFF.

Written as DNA, the CDR3 is TGTGCCAGCAGCCGCGGGGGACTCTCCTACGAGCAGTACTTC. Translated: CASSRGGLSYEQYF. V and J are TRBV6-2 or TRBV6-3 and TRBJ2-7, with 7 positions matching TRBD2. CDR1 is MNHEY and CDR2 is SVGEGT in the germline V gene. Germline trimming cut 6 bases from V and 0 bases from J; bases unmatched to any gene: 5. CDR3 length: 14 amino acids.

A remark on this clone: At one end, the junction sequence differs from germline, possibly due to a read error. The V call is TRBV18, the J call TRBJ1-1; D remains ambiguous. CDR3 size: 15 residues. Germline V lookup: CDR1 KGHSH, CDR2 LQKENI. The CDR3 loop is CASSPPGDPNTAAFF. The CDR3 DNA reads TGTGCCAGCTCACCACCGGGTGACCCGAACACTGCAGCTTTCTTT.

This chain links TRBV6-5 with TRBJ2-6, with TRBD1 as a possible D gene (6 bases). V was cut by 1 base and J by 1 base, with 8 bases left in between. CDR3 length: 16 residues. Looked up from germline, CDR1 is MNHEY and CDR2 is SVGAGI. The CDR3 DNA reads as TGTGCCAGCAGTTACTTCAGGGGATCTGGGGCCAACGTCCTGACTTTC. This gives the protein CASSYFRGSGANVLTF.

This chain joins TRBV7-9 and TRBJ2-1; D ambiguous. The V and J ends lost 1 base and 6 bases respectively, with 10 bases between them. Germline V CDR1 and CDR2: SEHNR, FQNEAQ (reference sequence). The CDR3 loop spans 14 amino acids. CDR3 DNA sequence: TGTGCCAGCAGCTTAGGACCGACCGCCAATGAGCAGTTCTTC. Its translation is CASSLGPTANEQFF.

CDR3 region: CAWSVGQGDGYTF. The CDR3 DNA reads TGTGCCTGGAGTGTAGGCCAGGGCGATGGCTACACCTTC. The chain employs TRBV30 and TRBJ1-2, with TRBD1 as a possible D gene (5 bases). Germline values: CDR1 GTSNPN, CDR2 SVGIG (reference sequence). The V gene lost 0 bases and the J gene lost 6 bases, with 11 bases spanning the gap. This CDR3 region has 13 residues.

The J gene is TRBJ2-1, the V gene TRBV6-6, with no clear D. Deletions cut 9 bases from V and 6 bases from J, with 6 bases between. Germline V gives CDR1 MNHNY, CDR2 SVGAGI (reference sequence). The CDR3 has 10 residues. CDR3 coding DNA: TGTGCCAGTGGGGTCAATGAGCAGTTCTTC. It translates to CASGVNEQFF.

V gene TRBV9 combines with J gene TRBJ1-2, with 12 bases identical to TRBD1. Germline V gives CDR1 SGDLS, CDR2 YYNGEE. The CDR3 totals 13 residues. V was pared by 4 bases and J by 14 bases, with 9 bases of the junction left unmatched. The CDR3 nucleotides read TGTGCCAGCAGCTCTCCGGGACAGGGGGCGCTGACCTTC. This codes for CASSSPGQGALTF.

V is TRBV7-9 and J is TRBJ1-1; D is uncertain. The CDR3 loop spans 14 amino acids. Trimming removed 1 base at V and 1 base at J, with 7 bases between. Germline lookup yields CDR1 SEHNR and CDR2 FQNEAQ (reference sequence). The CDR3 DNA sequence: TGTGCCAGCAGCTTAGGGGGAGGGAACACTGAAGCTTTCTTT. This sequence encodes CASSLGGGNTEAFF.